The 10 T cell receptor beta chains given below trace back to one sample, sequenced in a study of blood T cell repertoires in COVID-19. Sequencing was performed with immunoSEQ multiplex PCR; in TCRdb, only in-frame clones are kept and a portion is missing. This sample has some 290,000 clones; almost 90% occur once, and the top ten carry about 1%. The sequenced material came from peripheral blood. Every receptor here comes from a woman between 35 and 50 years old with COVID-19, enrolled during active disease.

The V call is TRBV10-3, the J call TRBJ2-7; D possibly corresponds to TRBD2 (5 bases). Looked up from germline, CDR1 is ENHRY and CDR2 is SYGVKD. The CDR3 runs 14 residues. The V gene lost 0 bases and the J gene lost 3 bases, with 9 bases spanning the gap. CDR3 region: CAISESTSGYEQYF. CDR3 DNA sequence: TGTGCCATCAGTGAGTCAACTAGTGGCTACGAGCAGTACTTC.

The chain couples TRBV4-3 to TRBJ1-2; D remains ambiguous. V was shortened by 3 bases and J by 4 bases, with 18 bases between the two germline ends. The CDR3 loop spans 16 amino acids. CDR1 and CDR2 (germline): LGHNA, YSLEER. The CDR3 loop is CASSQTALLRGYGYTF. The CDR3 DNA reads TGCGCCAGCAGCCAGACGGCCCTTCTCCGCGGCTATGGCTACACCTTC.

This CDR3 is CSVVTRAGYTF. CDR3 nucleotide sequence: TGCAGCGTCGTTACTAGGGCTGGCTACACCTTC. The chain carries TRBV29-1 and TRBJ1-2; D not certain. Germline V CDR1 and CDR2: SQVTM, ANQGSEA. The germline V and J ends were trimmed by 6 bases and 7 bases, with 12 bases remaining between them. The CDR3 is 11 amino acids.

The CDR3 DNA follows: TGTGCCAGCAGCCCAGGGGGATTGGCCCCCTATGGCTACACCTTC. Protein product: CASSPGGLAPYGYTF. V and J are TRBV7-2 and TRBJ1-2; TRBD1 matches at 7 bases. The CDR3 runs 15 residues. V lost 5 bases to trimming and J lost 4 bases; unmatched junction nucleotides: 10. Germline CDR1 reads SGHTA; CDR2 reads FQGNSA. Full variable domain (missing parts from reference TRBV7-2 and TRBJ1-2): GAGVSQSPSNKVTEKGKDVELRCDPISGHTALYWYRQSLGQGLEFLIYFQGNSAPDKSGLPSDRFSAERTGGSVSTLTIQRTQQEDSAVYLCASSPGGLAPYGYTFGSGTRLTVV.

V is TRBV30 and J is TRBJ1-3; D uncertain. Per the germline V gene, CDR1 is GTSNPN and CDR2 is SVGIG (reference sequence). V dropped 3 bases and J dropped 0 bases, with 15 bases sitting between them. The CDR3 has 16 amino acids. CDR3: CAWSIAGGGSGNTIYF. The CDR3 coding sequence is TGTGCCTGGAGCATCGCGGGTGGTGGCTCTGGAAACACCATATATTTT.

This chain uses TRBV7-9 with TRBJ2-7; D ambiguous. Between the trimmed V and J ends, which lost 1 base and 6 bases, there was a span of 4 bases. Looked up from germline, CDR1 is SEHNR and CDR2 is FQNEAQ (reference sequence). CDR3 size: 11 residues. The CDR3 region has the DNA TGTGCCAGCAGCTTAGTTCGCGAGCAGTACTTC. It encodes CASSLVREQYF.

CDR3 in DNA: TGTGCCAGCAGCCACAGGGACGGTAATCAGCCCCAGCATTTT. Amino acids: CASSHRDGNQPQHF. The chain employs TRBV27 and TRBJ1-5; D is perhaps TRBD1 (6 bases). The CDR3 covers 14 residues. CDR1 is MNHEY and CDR2 is SMNVEV in the germline V gene (reference sequence). V lost 6 bases to trimming and J lost 4 bases, with 13 bases between them.

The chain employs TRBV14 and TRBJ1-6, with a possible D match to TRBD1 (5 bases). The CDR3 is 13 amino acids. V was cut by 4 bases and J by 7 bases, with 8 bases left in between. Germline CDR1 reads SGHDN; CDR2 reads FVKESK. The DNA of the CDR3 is TGTGCCAGCAGCCCTCAGGGAAATTCACCCCTCCACTTT. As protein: CASSPQGNSPLHF. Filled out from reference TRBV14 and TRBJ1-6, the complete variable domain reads EAGVTQFPSHSVIEKGQTVTLRCDPISGHDNLYWYRRVMGKEIKFLLHFVKESKQDESGMPNNRFLAERTGGTYSTLKVQPAELEDSGVYFCASSPQGNSPLHFGNGTRLTVT.

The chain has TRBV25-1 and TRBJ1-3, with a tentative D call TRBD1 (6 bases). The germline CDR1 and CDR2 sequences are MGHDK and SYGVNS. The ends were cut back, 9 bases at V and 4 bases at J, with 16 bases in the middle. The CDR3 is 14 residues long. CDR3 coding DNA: TGTGCCAGTGAACCCGGGGGGGCAGGAAACACCATATATTTT. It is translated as CASEPGGAGNTIYF.

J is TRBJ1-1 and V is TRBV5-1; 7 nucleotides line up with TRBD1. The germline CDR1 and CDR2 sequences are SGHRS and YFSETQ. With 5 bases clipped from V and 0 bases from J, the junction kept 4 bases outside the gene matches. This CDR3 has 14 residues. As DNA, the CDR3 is TGCGCCAGCAGTCCAACAGGGGTGAACACTGAAGCTTTCTTT. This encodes CASSPTGVNTEAFF.